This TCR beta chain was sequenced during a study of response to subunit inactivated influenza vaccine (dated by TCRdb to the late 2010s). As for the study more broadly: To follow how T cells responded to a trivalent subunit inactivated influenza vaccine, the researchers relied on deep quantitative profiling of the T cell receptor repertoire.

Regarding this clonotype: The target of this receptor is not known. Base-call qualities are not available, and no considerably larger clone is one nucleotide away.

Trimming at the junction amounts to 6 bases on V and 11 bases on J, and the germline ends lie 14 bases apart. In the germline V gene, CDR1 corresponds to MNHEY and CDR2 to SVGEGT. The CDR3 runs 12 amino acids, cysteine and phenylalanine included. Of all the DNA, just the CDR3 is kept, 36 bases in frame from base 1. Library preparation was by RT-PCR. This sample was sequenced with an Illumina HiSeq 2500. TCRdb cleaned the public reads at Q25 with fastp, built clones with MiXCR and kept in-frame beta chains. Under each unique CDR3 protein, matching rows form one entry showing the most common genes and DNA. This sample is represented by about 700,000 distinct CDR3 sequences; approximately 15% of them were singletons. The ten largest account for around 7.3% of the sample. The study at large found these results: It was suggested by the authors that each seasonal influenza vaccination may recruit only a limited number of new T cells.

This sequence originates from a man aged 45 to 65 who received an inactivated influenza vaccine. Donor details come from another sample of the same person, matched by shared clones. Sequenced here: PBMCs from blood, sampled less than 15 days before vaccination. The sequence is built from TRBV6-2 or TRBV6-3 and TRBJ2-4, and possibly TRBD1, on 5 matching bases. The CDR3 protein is CASSPPKGVQYF. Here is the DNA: TGTGCCAGCAGCCCCCCCAAAGGGGTTCAGTACTTC.